The T cell receptor beta chain under discussion was sequenced for a study of a mutant IDH1 vaccine in newly diagnosed glioma (dated by TCRdb to the early 2020s). Describing the broader study: The approximately 32 treated patients were about 60% male and roughly 40% female, with a mean age of 40.4 years. Six visits were used for peripheral blood collection: V03 (baseline), V05, V07, V10, V12 and V13. Longitudinal TCRB deep sequencing was performed for roughly 25 treated patients wherever samples were available for exploratory analyses. Prior to enrollment, standard therapy consisting of radiotherapy alone, temozolomide alone, or radiochemotherapy with temozolomide had been administered to patients, with the combination being received by most patients. What the study reported, not specific to this receptor: The authors stated that sample limitations prevented analyses of patient blood samples from being reproduced. Changes in the top peripheral T cell clonotypes picked up by TCRB sequencing did not appear to be linked to pseudoprogression. Vaccine-induced immune responses across multiple MHC alleles were detected in about 92% of patients. Availability determined which PBMC samples were chosen for TCRB deep sequencing.

Libraries were made using the immunoSEQ multiplex PCR assay. Following the manufacturer's protocol, the hsTCRB Kit was used to amplify rearranged TCR beta chain sequences. An Illumina MiSeq was used to sequence the TCRB libraries. In the authors' own workflow: Demultiplexing, trimming and gene mapping were performed with the kit vendor's proprietary platform. Sourced from immuneACCESS, this table was stored by TCRdb with only in-frame sequences that have V and J called. A share of the clones is absent; for the studies checked, an unresolved V gene accounts for under half, and the remainder has no known explanation. D and trimming were read from the DNA, whereas the V and J calls and clone size are those reported in that table. The sample table holds roughly 86,000 clones, of which around four fifths were seen once. The ten most abundant clones make up roughly 7% of the sample. A distance of 18 bases separates the germline ends of V and J, which lose 4 bases and 2 bases respectively. The CDR3 runs 16 residues from the cysteine to the phenylalanine. The entry retains the CDR3 DNA only, 48 bases that are in frame from base 1. From the germline V gene, CDR1 is SNHLY and CDR2 is FYNNEI.

Of note for this clone: Its antigen is not yet known. Base qualities are missing; no much larger clone stands one base away.

The time point label of this sample denotes: baseline, week 1 (first vaccination visit). The meaning of the sample's treatment or condition label: pre-vaccination baseline after standard-of-care therapy. The donors had newly diagnosed IDH1-mutant astrocytomas of WHO grade 3 or 4 that showed loss of nuclear ATRX. The samples were drawn from NOA16, a multicentre, single-arm, open-label phase I trial in Germany that tested a mutant IDH1 peptide vaccine in humans for the first time. For immunogenicity testing, the blood drawn at visit V03 was used as the baseline sample. Genomic DNA for TCRB sequencing was extracted from EDTA blood using the DNeasy Blood and Tissue Kit.

The sequence is built from TRBV2 and TRBJ2-7, with the D gene call left open. The origin of this receptor is a man between 40 and 49 years old with glioma. The sample here was PBMCs, taken from a glioma patient treated with radiotherapy, temozolomide or both. CDR3 reads: CASSGRAAPGPYEQYF. The DNA reads as follows: TGTGCCAGCAGTGGTCGGGCAGCCCCTGGTCCCTACGAGCAGTACTTC.